The 9 T cell receptor beta chains given below trace back to one sample, sequenced in a study of metastatic and nonmetastatic thyroid tumors. Patients were all untreated before their thyroid surgery. With MiXCR, TCRdb called clones anew from the PCR reads. The sample includes tens of thousands of clones, roughly 24% of them seen just once. Input material: tumor tissue. The source of these receptors is a female donor with papillary thyroid cancer or a benign thyroid nodule (not recorded which). Some clones in this sample may be carry-over from other donors' samples.

Sample share makes this clone medium-sized. The chain couples TRBV6-2 or TRBV6-3 to TRBJ2-7; D remains unclear. Germline-derived CDR1 and CDR2 are MNHEY and SVGEGT. V shed 2 bases and J shed 3 bases, with 11 bases lying between them. The CDR3 is made up of 14 amino acids. This CDR3 reads CASSYANPGYEQYF. CDR3 nucleotide sequence: TGTGCCAGCAGTTACGCTAACCCAGGCTACGAGCAGTACTTC.

This clone was observed many times. The V call is TRBV3-1, the J call TRBJ2-7, with D unclear. Germline V gene data show CDR1 as LGHDT and CDR2 as YNNKEL (reference sequence). V was shortened by 3 bases and J by 7 bases, with 7 bases between the two germline ends. This CDR3 is 11 amino acids long. CDR3 DNA sequence: TGTGCCAGCAGCCAGGGGTGGGAGCAGTACTTC. It is translated as CASSQGWEQYF.

The rearrangement uses TRBV11-2 and TRBJ2-7; D uncertain. The CDR3 totals 14 residues. CDR1 is SGHAT, CDR2 FQNNGV, per germline. Trimming pared 1 base from V and 2 bases from J, leaving 9 bases between. The CDR3 sequence is CASSLGPSPYEQYF. The CDR3 nucleotides read TGTGCCAGCAGCTTAGGCCCCTCTCCCTACGAGCAGTACTTC.

This clone was seen at least ten times. This chain links TRBV6-2 or TRBV6-3 with TRBJ1-1; no clear D. V dropped 2 bases and J dropped 10 bases, with 8 bases sitting between them. This CDR3 is 11 amino acids long. Germline CDR1 and CDR2: MNHEY and SVGEGT. The CDR3 nucleotides are TGTGCCAGCAGTTACAGGTGGGGAGCTTTCTTT. Amino acid sequence: CASSYRWGAFF.

This clone occurred many times. This sequence joins TRBV7-6 and TRBJ2-5; D ambiguous. The V end was cut by 4 bases, the J end by 5 bases, with 11 bases between. Germline CDR1 SGHVS, CDR2 FNYEAQ. CDR3 length: 13 amino acids. The CDR3 DNA sequence: TGTGCCAGCAGCTCCACGTTGGGGGAGACCCAGTACTTC. Its translation is CASSSTLGETQYF.

CDR3 residues: CASSFAVGAEQYF. The CDR3 DNA reads as TGTGCCAGCAGCTTCGCGGTGGGGGCCGAGCAGTACTTC. The V and J genes are TRBV9 and TRBJ2-7; a weak D match, TRBD1 (6 bases). V lost 4 bases, J lost 6 bases, and 14 bases lay in between. Germline loops: CDR1 SGDLS, CDR2 YYNGEE. The CDR3 is made up of 13 amino acids.

This clone was recorded at least ten times. V gene TRBV30 combines with J gene TRBJ2-5, with 8 bases lining up with TRBD2. CDR1 and CDR2 from the germline V gene are GTSNPN and SVGIG (reference sequence). V shed 0 bases and J 1 base; nucleotides not matched to a gene: 4. The CDR3 extends over 15 amino acids. The CDR3 region has the DNA TGTGCCTGGAGTGTGAGAGCGGGGGCCCAAGAGACCCAGTACTTC. This codes for CAWSVRAGAQETQYF.

This clone is classed as medium-sized (0.01 to 0.1%). Other DNA sequences in this specimen translate into the identical CDR3. This chain connects TRBV2 to TRBJ1-4; possibly TRBD1 for D (6 bases). V lost 4 bases to trimming and J lost 0 bases, with 9 bases between them. Germline V lookup: CDR1 SNHLY, CDR2 FYNNEI. The CDR3 contains 15 residues. The CDR3 loop is CASSGDTSTNEKLFF. CDR3 nucleotide sequence: TGTGCCAGCAGTGGGGACACCTCAACTAATGAAAAACTGTTTTTT.

The chain is built from TRBV27 and TRBJ2-7; possible D gene TRBD1, 6 bases. Germline-derived CDR1 and CDR2 are MNHEY and SMNVEV (reference sequence). V was clipped by 6 bases and J by 0 bases, with 9 bases between them. The CDR3 sequence is 13 residues long. In nucleotides, the CDR3 is TGTGCCAGCAGCCCAGGGGTCTCCTACGAGCAGTACTTC. The encoded protein is CASSPGVSYEQYF.